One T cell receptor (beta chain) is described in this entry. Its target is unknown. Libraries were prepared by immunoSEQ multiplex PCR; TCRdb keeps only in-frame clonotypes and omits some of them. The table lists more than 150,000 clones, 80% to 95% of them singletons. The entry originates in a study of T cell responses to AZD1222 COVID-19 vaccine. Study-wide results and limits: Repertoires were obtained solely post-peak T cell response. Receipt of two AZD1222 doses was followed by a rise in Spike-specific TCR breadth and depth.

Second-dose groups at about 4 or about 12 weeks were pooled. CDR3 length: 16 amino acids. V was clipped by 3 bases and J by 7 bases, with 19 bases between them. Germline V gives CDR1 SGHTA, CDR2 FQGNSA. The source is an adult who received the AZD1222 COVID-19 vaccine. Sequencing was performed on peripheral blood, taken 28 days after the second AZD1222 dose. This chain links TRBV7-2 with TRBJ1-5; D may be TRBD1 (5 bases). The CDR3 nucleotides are TGTGCCAGCAGCTTTGGGTACGGGGGAGGCCAGCAGCCCCAGCATTTT. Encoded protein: CASSFGYGGGQQPQHF.